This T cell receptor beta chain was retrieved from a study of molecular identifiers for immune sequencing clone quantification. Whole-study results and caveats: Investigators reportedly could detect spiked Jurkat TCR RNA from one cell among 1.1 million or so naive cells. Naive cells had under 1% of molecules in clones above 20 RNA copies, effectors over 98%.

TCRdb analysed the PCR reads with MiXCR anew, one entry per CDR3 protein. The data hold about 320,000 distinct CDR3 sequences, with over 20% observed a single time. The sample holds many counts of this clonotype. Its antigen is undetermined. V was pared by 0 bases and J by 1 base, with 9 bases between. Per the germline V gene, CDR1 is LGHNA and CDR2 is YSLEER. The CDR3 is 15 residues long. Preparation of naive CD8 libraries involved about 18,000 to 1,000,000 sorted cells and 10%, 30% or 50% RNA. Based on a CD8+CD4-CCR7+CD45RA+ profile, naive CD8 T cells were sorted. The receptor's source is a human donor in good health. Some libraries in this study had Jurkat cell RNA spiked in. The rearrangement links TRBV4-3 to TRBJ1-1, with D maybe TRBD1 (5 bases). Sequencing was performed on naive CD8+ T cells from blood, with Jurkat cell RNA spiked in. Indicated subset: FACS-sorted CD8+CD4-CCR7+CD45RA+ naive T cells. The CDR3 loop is CASSQDRRANTEAFF. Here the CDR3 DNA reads TGCGCCAGCAGCCAAGATCGCAGGGCGAACACTGAAGCTTTCTTT.